This TCR beta chain was sequenced for a study of shared clonotypes between healthy human individuals. The CDR3 spans 15 residues. Germline lookup yields CDR1 SEHNR and CDR2 FQNEAQ (reference sequence). V was trimmed by 5 bases and J by 5 bases, leaving 19 bases between them. The method was immunoSEQ multiplex PCR; TCRdb's version includes in-frame clones alone and lacks a portion of them. The sample lists over 800,000 clones; 90% to 95% were seen once. Positively selected for CCR7, the CD45RO-negative cells used as naive CD8 cells excluded terminally differentiated effector memory CD45RA+ cells. Recent vaccinations or acute infections were absent in the healthy HIV-negative adult donors.

The specimen was naive CD8+ T cells sorted from blood. This clonotype originated in a man aged 25 to 40 in good health. V and J are TRBV7-9 and TRBJ2-7; TRBD1 might be the D (5 bases). CDR3 in DNA: TGTGCCAGCAGCCCAAACCTCCAGGGAAAGCACGAGCAGTACTTC. Translating gives CASSPNLQGKHEQYF.